The 25 T cell receptor beta chains below were found in one sample sequenced in a study of control samples from healthy donors and cancer patients. Sequenced by immunoSEQ multiplex PCR; TCRdb stores in-frame clones only, minus some. Of approximately 100,000 clones listed, 90% were seen once; the top ten hold roughly 3.4%. Sample: blood. All receptors derive from a woman aged 18-29 years in good health.

This rearrangement joins TRBV7-8 to TRBJ2-2; D is ambiguous. This CDR3 contains 16 residues. Trimming pared 4 bases from V and 1 base from J, leaving 13 bases between. The germline gives CDR1 SGHVS, CDR2 FQNEAQ. The CDR3 region is CASSWAATRNTGELFF. DNA for the CDR3: TGTGCCAGCAGCTGGGCGGCAACACGGAACACCGGGGAGCTGTTTTTT. The full variable domain, with the rest looked up from reference TRBV7-8 and TRBJ2-2, is GAGVSQSPRYKVAKRGQDVALRCDPISGHVSLFWYQQALGQGPEFLTYFQNEAQLDKSGLPSDRFFAERPEGSVSTLKIQRTQQEDSAVYLCASSWAATRNTGELFFGEGSRLTVL.

J is TRBJ1-1 and V is TRBV19; no clear D gene. Trimming removed 5 bases from V and 10 bases from J, with 11 bases in between. Germline loops: CDR1 LNHDA, CDR2 SQIVND (reference sequence). The CDR3 sequence is 11 residues long. The DNA of the CDR3 is TGTGCCAGTAGTTTCGAGATGGGAGCTTTCTTT. This translates into CASSFEMGAFF.

This clone has a single count. This chain uses TRBV28 with TRBJ1-2; D call uncertain. V was pared by 2 bases and J by 8 bases, with 12 bases between. The CDR3 is 13 amino acids. Germline V gene lookup returns CDR1 MDHEN and CDR2 SYDVKM. The CDR3 DNA is TGTGCCAGCAGTTTAGACAATTCGGGAGGCTACACCTTC. Its translation is CASSLDNSGGYTF.

The gene calls are TRBV4-1 and TRBJ1-2; D is unclear. V was trimmed by 0 bases and J by 8 bases, leaving 19 bases between them. There are 16 residues in the CDR3. Germline V gives CDR1 MGHRA, CDR2 YSYEKL. The CDR3 is CASSQEASEVLMGYTF. The CDR3 DNA reads TGCGCCAGCAGCCAAGAAGCGTCCGAGGTCCTGATGGGCTACACCTTC.

This chain links TRBV10-1 with TRBJ2-2; D is perhaps TRBD1 (5 bases). CDR3 size: 13 residues. Trimming removed 5 bases from V and 4 bases from J, with 8 bases in between. The germline gives CDR1 WNHNN, CDR2 SYGVQD (reference sequence). CDR3 amino acids: CASSRQGTGELFF. CDR3 bases: TGCGCCAGCAGTAGGCAGGGCACCGGGGAGCTGTTTTTT.

This sequence joins TRBV4-1 and TRBJ2-7, with D possibly matching TRBD1 (5 bases). This CDR3 is built from 16 residues. Trimming pared 4 bases from V and 3 bases from J, leaving 19 bases between. The germline CDR1 and CDR2 sequences are MGHRA and YSYEKL. Here the CDR3 reads CASSPGLETGHYEQYF. In DNA form, the CDR3 reads TGCGCCAGCAGCCCAGGGTTGGAGACTGGCCACTACGAGCAGTACTTC.

This sequence joins TRBV7-2 and TRBJ2-7; tentatively, D is TRBD1 (5 bases). Deletions cut 0 bases from V and 4 bases from J, with 19 bases between. Germline lookup yields CDR1 SGHTA and CDR2 FQGNSA. CDR3 length equals 17 residues. CDR3 in amino acids: CASSLALSRTSPYEQYF. The CDR3 DNA reads TGTGCCAGCAGCTTAGCGCTGTCGCGGACATCCCCATACGAGCAGTACTTC.

The chain uses TRBV6-4 and TRBJ2-1; the match to TRBD2 covers 10 bases. CDR3 length: 15 residues. Trimming cost V 3 bases and J 6 bases; bases outside gene matches: 5. CDR1 and CDR2 from the germline V gene are MRHNA and SNTAGT. DNA for the CDR3: TGTGCCAGCAGTGAAGCAGCGGGGGGGACCAATGAGCAGTTCTTC. It translates to CASSEAAGGTNEQFF.

The chain uses TRBV2 and TRBJ1-5; 9 bases are shared with TRBD1. Germline V lookup: CDR1 SNHLY, CDR2 FYNNEI. This CDR3 has 14 amino acids. The V gene end was trimmed by 6 bases and the J gene end by 1 base; junction bases not matched to a gene: 1. CDR3 DNA: TGTGCCAGCAGAGGGACAGGGAGCAATCAGCCCCAGCATTTT. Protein sequence: CASRGTGSNQPQHF.

The chain employs TRBV6-5 and TRBJ1-5, with a tentative D call TRBD1 (6 bases). The germline V gene encodes CDR1 MNHEY and CDR2 SVGAGI. This CDR3 spans 12 amino acids. Deletions cut 5 bases from V and 4 bases from J, with 6 bases between. CDR3 region: CASSRGNQPQHF. CDR3 DNA sequence: TGTGCCAGCAGTAGGGGGAATCAGCCCCAGCATTTT.

The rearrangement joins TRBV4-1 to TRBJ1-5, with TRBD1 matching over 7 bases. The CDR3 totals 16 residues. The germline CDR1 and CDR2 sequences are MGHRA and YSYEKL. The trim removed 3 bases at V and 5 bases at J, leaving 10 bases unmatched. The CDR3: CASSQEDRSADQPQHF. The DNA for the CDR3 is TGCGCCAGCAGCCAGGAGGACAGGTCCGCGGATCAGCCCCAGCATTTT.

This chain connects TRBV7-9 to TRBJ1-6; D unclear. CDR3 length: 17 residues. Germline CDR1 reads SEHNR; CDR2 reads FQNEAQ (reference sequence). V was pared by 3 bases and J by 1 base, with 13 bases between. Here the CDR3 reads CASSFKGLASYNSPLHF. CDR3 DNA sequence: TGTGCCAGCAGCTTCAAGGGATTGGCGTCCTATAATTCACCCCTCCACTTT.

The chain couples TRBV18 to TRBJ1-1; D is possibly TRBD1 (6 bases). V gave up 0 bases and J gave up 3 bases, with 8 bases separating them. Germline V CDR1 and CDR2: KGHSH, LQKENI. This CDR3 spans 14 amino acids. CDR3 amino acids: CASSPPRGHTEAFF. CDR3 coding DNA: TGTGCCAGCTCACCACCCAGGGGCCACACTGAAGCTTTCTTT.

The V and J genes are TRBV6-5 and TRBJ2-5; D might be TRBD2 (5 bases). The CDR3 length is 15 residues. Germline-derived CDR1 and CDR2 are MNHEY and SVGAGI. V dropped 0 bases and J dropped 5 bases, with 13 bases sitting between them. CDR3 bases: TGTGCCAGCAGTTACTCGATTGCGGGTGGGGAGACCCAGTACTTC. Protein sequence: CASSYSIAGGETQYF.

The chain recombines TRBV7-9 with TRBJ1-3; D uncertain. Germline V CDR1 and CDR2: SEHNR, FQNEAQ (reference sequence). CDR3 length: 13 amino acids. The V and J ends lost 5 bases and 0 bases respectively, with 5 bases between them. The CDR3 loop is CASSPNSGNTIYF. CDR3 sequence (DNA): TGTGCCAGCAGCCCAAACTCTGGAAACACCATATATTTT.

CDR3 nucleotides: TGTGCCAGCAGCAACCCGACAGCCTCTGGGGCCAACGTCCTGACTTTC. Amino acid sequence: CASSNPTASGANVLTF. The rearrangement joins TRBV6-6 to TRBJ2-6; possibly TRBD1 for D (5 bases). CDR3 size: 16 residues. Between the trimmed V and J ends, which lost 6 bases and 0 bases, there was a span of 12 bases. Germline lookup yields CDR1 MNHNY and CDR2 SVGAGI (reference sequence).

Regarding this clone: One junction end disagrees with the germline gene, perhaps due to a read error. This chain links TRBV27 with TRBJ1-1, with D perhaps TRBD1 (5 bases). This CDR3 has 12 residues. Germline V gene sequence: CDR1 MNHEY, CDR2 SMNVEV (reference sequence). The CDR3 reads CASSSYGTAAFF. The CDR3 region has the DNA TGTGCCAGCAGTTCCTACGGGACTGCAGCTTTCTTT.

The J gene is TRBJ2-1, the V gene TRBV18; no firm D call. Per germline, CDR1 KGHSH and CDR2 LQKENI. V lost 0 bases and J lost 4, with 7 bases in between. This CDR3 is built from 14 residues. CDR3 sequence reads: CASSPPRTYNEQFF. DNA of the CDR3: TGTGCCAGCTCACCACCAAGAACTTACAATGAGCAGTTCTTC.

The chain carries TRBV13 and TRBJ2-2, with a weak D call TRBD1 (6 bases). The CDR3 covers 14 residues. CDR1 and CDR2 from the germline V gene are PRHDT and FYEKMQ (reference sequence). Trimming removed 6 bases at V and 7 bases at J, with 15 bases between. The DNA for the CDR3 is TGTGCCAGCAGGAGATACAGGGAAGGCGGGGAGCTGTTTTTT. This translates into CASRRYREGGELFF.

The V call is TRBV5-6, the J call TRBJ1-2, with D possibly TRBD1 on 5 matching bases. Trimming took 4 bases from V and 8 from J, leaving 18 bases between them. CDR1 SGHDT and CDR2 YYEEEE come from the germline V gene. This CDR3 has 14 residues. CDR3 nucleotide sequence: TGTGCCAGCAGCCCAGGGACCGATTATTGGGGCTACACCTTC. This codes for CASSPGTDYWGYTF.

The rearrangement uses TRBV19 and TRBJ2-7; no reliable D call. The CDR3 totals 13 residues. V shed 3 bases and J shed 2 bases, with 8 bases lying between them. The germline V gene has CDR1 LNHDA and CDR2 SQIVND (reference sequence). The CDR3 loop reads CASSISEAYEQYF. The CDR3 DNA is TGTGCCAGTAGTATTTCCGAGGCCTACGAGCAGTACTTC.

The rearrangement links TRBV5-8 to TRBJ1-2, with TRBD1 as a possible D gene (6 bases). The CDR3 consists of 13 residues. The V end was cut by 4 bases, the J end by 1 base, with 8 bases between. Germline lookup yields CDR1 SGHTS and CDR2 YDEGEE. CDR3 sequence reads: CASSKGVNYGYTF. CDR3 DNA sequence: TGTGCCAGCAGCAAGGGGGTTAACTATGGCTACACCTTC.

This clone was seen only once. The CDR3 spells CASSVASGGPAFF. The CDR3 DNA is TGTGCCAGCAGCGTAGCATCAGGTGGTCCGGCTTTCTTT. The V call is TRBV9, the J call TRBJ1-1, with D hard to call. Germline lookup yields CDR1 SGDLS and CDR2 YYNGEE. The CDR3 has 13 amino acids. The ends were cut back, 0 bases at V and 11 bases at J, with 14 bases in the middle.

The rearrangement links TRBV6-1 to TRBJ2-7; no definite D call. CDR1 and CDR2 (germline): MNHNS, SASEGT. With 3 bases removed from V and 0 bases from J, the gap between germline ends came to 9 bases. This CDR3 region has 14 residues. The CDR3 bases are TGTGCCAGCAGTGATGGGGATAGCTCCTACGAGCAGTACTTC. Encoded protein: CASSDGDSSYEQYF.

V gene TRBV7-2 combines with J gene TRBJ1-5; unclear D gene. The CDR3 is 13 residues long. V was pared by 1 base and J by 7 bases, with 8 bases between. The germline V gene encodes CDR1 SGHTA and CDR2 FQGNSA. Here the CDR3 DNA reads TGTGCCAGCAGCTTAGGTTCTGGGCAGCCCCAGCATTTT. Amino acids: CASSLGSGQPQHF.